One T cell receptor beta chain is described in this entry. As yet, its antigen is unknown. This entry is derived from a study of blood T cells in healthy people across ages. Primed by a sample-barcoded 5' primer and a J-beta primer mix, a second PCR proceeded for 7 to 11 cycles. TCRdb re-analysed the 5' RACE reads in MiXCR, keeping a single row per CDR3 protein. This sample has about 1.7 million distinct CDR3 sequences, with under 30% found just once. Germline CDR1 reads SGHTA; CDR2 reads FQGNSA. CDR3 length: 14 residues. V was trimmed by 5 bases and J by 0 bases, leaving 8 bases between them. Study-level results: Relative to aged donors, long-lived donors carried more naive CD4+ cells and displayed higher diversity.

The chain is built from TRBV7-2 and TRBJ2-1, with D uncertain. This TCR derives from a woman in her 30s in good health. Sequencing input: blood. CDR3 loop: CASSKDASYNEQFF. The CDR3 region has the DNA TGTGCCAGCAGCAAGGACGCCTCCTACAATGAGCAGTTCTTC.